A single sample gave rise to the 20 T cell receptor beta chains below, sequenced in a study of T-cell reconstitution after alpha-beta-depleted transplantation in children. Using unique molecular identifiers, the investigators prepared the TCRbeta library. TCRdb reprocessed the PCR reads with MiXCR, giving one entry per CDR3 protein. The table includes fewer than 350,000 distinct CDR3 sequences, about 9.9% detected once. This specimen consisted of peripheral blood, obtained 180 days after TCRalphabeta/CD19-depleted stem cell transplant. These receptors all come from a male patient between 2 and 10 years old who had a stem cell transplant for chronic granulomatous disease, so the T cells may come from the graft donor.

This clonotype has just one count. A single base separates this from a much larger clone, so it may be a read error. The V and J genes are TRBV5-1 and TRBJ1-1; D may be TRBD1 (5 bases). The length of the CDR3 is 13 residues. CDR1 SGHRS and CDR2 YFSETQ come from the germline V gene. Written as DNA, the CDR3 is TGCGCCAGCAGCTTAGGGGCCGTAGGGGAAGCTTCCTTT. Translation gives CASSLGAVGEASF.

This clonotype came up many times. This sequence joins TRBV7-6 and TRBJ2-1; the D call may be TRBD1 or TRBD2 (5 bases each). The V end lost 5 bases, the J end lost 4 bases, and 18 bases lay between the germline ends. From germline, CDR1 is SGHVS and CDR2 FNYEAQ. This CDR3 has 16 amino acids. The CDR3 is CASSLGVRGKYNEQFF. CDR3 coding DNA: TGTGCCAGCAGCCTCGGGGTGAGGGGAAAATACAATGAGCAGTTCTTC.

This clonotype was detected only once. It may be a read error: a sequence one base away is much more abundant. This chain joins TRBV20-1 and TRBJ2-2; D not resolved. V lost 0 bases, J lost 8 bases, and 13 bases lay in between. CDR3 length: 14 amino acids. Looked up from germline, CDR1 is DFQATT and CDR2 is SNEGSKA (reference sequence). CDR3 sequence reads: CSARDRPTTGELFF. The CDR3 DNA sequence: TGCAGTGCTAGAGATCGGCCTACGACTGGGGAGCTGTTTTTT.

The sample holds many counts of this clonotype. V is TRBV5-1 and J is TRBJ2-3; D may correspond to TRBD1 or TRBD2 (5 bases each). CDR1 is SGHRS, CDR2 YFSETQ, per germline. The CDR3 contains 16 residues. Trimming removed 1 base from V and 4 bases from J, with 16 bases in between. The CDR3 here is CASSLPGPTYPDTQYF. Written as DNA, the CDR3 is TGCGCCAGCAGCTTGCCGGGACCCACGTACCCAGATACGCAGTATTTT.

This chain uses TRBV7-2 with TRBJ2-7; tentatively, D is TRBD2 (5 bases). The CDR3 extends over 12 amino acids. V lost 5 bases to trimming and J lost 6 bases, with 11 bases between them. Germline lookup yields CDR1 SGHTA and CDR2 FQGNSA. The CDR3 loop is CASSLLGSEQYF. CDR3 in DNA: TGTGCCAGCAGCCTTCTAGGGAGCGAGCAGTACTTC.

This clonotype was counted many times. The J gene is TRBJ1-1, the V gene TRBV5-5; D is uncertain. Germline V gene lookup returns CDR1 SGHKS and CDR2 YYEKEE (reference sequence). The V end lost 6 bases, the J end lost 3 bases, and 18 bases lay between the germline ends. The CDR3 length is 15 residues. The CDR3 DNA follows: TGTGCCAGCACCTTTAGGGTTGCGGGCCACACTGAAGCTTTCTTT. Translation: CASTFRVAGHTEAFF.

In its sample, this clonotype was seen many times. V is TRBV11-3 and J is TRBJ2-2; TRBD2 aligns across 8 bases. Germline V CDR1 and CDR2: SGHNT, YENEEA. Trimming at V came to 3 bases and at J to 6 bases, leaving 6 bases not matched to a gene. The CDR3 totals 15 residues. The CDR3 spells CASSFRTGGPGELFF. The DNA for the CDR3 is TGTGCCAGCAGCTTTCGAACGGGAGGGCCCGGGGAGCTGTTTTTT.

This clonotype was recorded many times. The CDR3 region is CASNSRNQPQHF. The CDR3 coding sequence is TGTGCCAGCAACAGCAGGAATCAGCCCCAGCATTTT. This rearrangement joins TRBV6-5 to TRBJ1-5; D unresolved. CDR1 and CDR2 (germline): MNHEY, SVGAGI. The CDR3 runs to 12 residues. V was clipped by 7 bases and J by 4 bases, with 8 bases between them.

This clonotype was detected ten times or more. The rearrangement uses TRBV5-1 and TRBJ2-3, with D tentatively TRBD1 (5 bases). Germline V gene lookup returns CDR1 SGHRS and CDR2 YFSETQ. This CDR3 is built from 16 residues. The V end was cut by 4 bases, the J end by 2 bases, with 17 bases between. This CDR3 reads CASSPVDTYPTDTQYF. In nucleotides, the CDR3 is TGCGCCAGCAGCCCGGTGGACACGTACCCCACAGATACGCAGTATTTT. Full variable domain (missing parts from reference TRBV5-1 and TRBJ2-3): KAGVTQTPRYLIKTRGQQVTLSCSPISGHRSVSWYQQTPGQGLQFLFEYFSETQRNKGNFPGRFSGRQFSNSRSEMNVSTLELGDSALYLCASSPVDTYPTDTQYFGPGTRLTVL.

This clonotype has ten or more counts. The CDR3 reads CASSQDRKYEQYF. CDR3 coding DNA: TGCGCCAGCAGCCAAGACAGGAAATACGAGCAGTACTTC. The chain joins TRBV5-1 to TRBJ2-7; weak D call: TRBD1 (6 bases). V was pared by 4 bases and J by 4 bases, with 12 bases between. The CDR3 consists of 13 residues. The germline CDR1 and CDR2 sequences are SGHRS and YFSETQ.

V usage is TRBV12-3 or TRBV12-4 and J usage is TRBJ1-4; D gene unclear. Trimming shortened V by 6 bases and J by 8 bases, and 16 bases separated the two germline ends. The CDR3 runs to 14 residues. The CDR3 here is CASRKEEIGEKLFF. CDR3 coding DNA: TGTGCCAGCAGAAAGGAGGAAATCGGGGAAAAACTGTTTTTT.

This clonotype has only a few counts. This rearrangement joins TRBV30 to TRBJ1-2; D is ambiguous. Germline CDR1 GTSNPN, CDR2 SVGIG (reference sequence). This CDR3 region has 14 residues. Trimming took off 2 bases at V and 5 bases at J, with 15 bases between the two ends. The CDR3 sequence is CAWSLTLRGYGYTF. CDR3 bases: TGTGCCTGGAGTTTGACGCTGCGAGGGTATGGCTACACCTTC.

As for this clonotype: A clone one base away is much larger, so this may be a read error. The V and J genes are TRBV29-1 and TRBJ2-3, with D possibly being TRBD1 (5 bases). The germline gives CDR1 SQVTM, CDR2 ANQGSEA. CDR3 length: 11 amino acids. CDR3 in amino acids: CSVARAETQYF. The DNA for the CDR3 is TGCAGCGTCGCCAGGGCAGAAACGCAGTATTTT.

This clonotype has a count of ten or more. V usage is TRBV4-2 and J usage is TRBJ2-1, with D possibly being TRBD1 or TRBD2 (5 bases each). V gave up 4 bases and J gave up 9 bases, with 16 bases separating them. The length of the CDR3 is 14 residues. CDR1 and CDR2 from the germline V gene are LGHNA and YNFKEQ. CDR3 in amino acids: CASSPDRGRSEQFF. Here the CDR3 DNA reads TGTGCCAGCAGCCCCGATCGGGGCCGGAGTGAGCAGTTCTTC.

This clonotype has a count of ten or more. This rearrangement joins TRBV6-5 to TRBJ2-7, with TRBD2 matching over 9 bases. The CDR3 spans 12 residues. Germline V gene sequence: CDR1 MNHEY, CDR2 SVGAGI. The V segment lost 5 bases and the J segment 7 bases; nucleotides outside the gene matches: 3. Here the CDR3 reads CASSDLAGEQYF. CDR3 sequence (DNA): TGTGCCAGCAGTGACCTAGCGGGGGAGCAGTACTTC.

This clonotype was seen more than once but under ten times. The rearrangement uses TRBV2 and TRBJ1-1, with TRBD1 identical over 8 bases. CDR1 is SNHLY, CDR2 FYNNEI, per germline. This CDR3 region has 14 residues. The V gene end was trimmed by 8 bases and the J gene end by 4 bases; junction bases not matched to a gene: 9. The CDR3 nucleotides are TGTGCCAGCGGAGGACAGGGTGGAGGCACTGAAGCTTTCTTT. Residues: CASGGQGGGTEAFF.

The genes are TRBV19 and TRBJ1-2; D gene unclear. The CDR3 spans 12 residues. The germline V gene has CDR1 LNHDA and CDR2 SQIVND (reference sequence). Trimming took 1 base from V and 4 from J, leaving 4 bases between them. CDR3 nucleotide sequence: TGTGCCAGTAGTATAGTCGGCTATGGCTACACCTTC. This gives the protein CASSIVGYGYTF.

There are many counts of this clonotype. V usage is TRBV28 and J usage is TRBJ2-1; D gene unclear. V was trimmed by 5 bases and J by 9 bases, leaving 5 bases between them. The V gene's germline CDR1 is MDHEN and CDR2 SYDVKM. The CDR3 extends over 10 amino acids. CDR3 sequence (DNA): TGTGCCAGCAGTGGAACTGAGCAGTTCTTC. This translates into CASSGTEQFF.

Ten or more counts support this clonotype. The chain has TRBV30 and TRBJ2-3, with 9 positions matching TRBD1. This CDR3 is 16 amino acids long. Germline V gene sequence: CDR1 GTSNPN, CDR2 SVGIG (reference sequence). The V segment lost 2 bases and the J segment 2 bases; nucleotides outside the gene matches: 8. The chain's CDR3 is CAWSKGQGKITDTQYF. The CDR3, as DNA: TGTGCCTGGAGTAAGGGACAGGGCAAAATCACAGATACGCAGTATTTT.

With respect to this clonotype: Just one base apart from a much larger clone, this may be a read error. This chain joins TRBV29-1 and TRBJ2-1, with D perhaps assigned TRBD1 or TRBD2 (6 bases each). The CDR3 is made up of 14 amino acids. Germline V lookup: CDR1 SQVTM, CDR2 ANQGSEA. The CDR3, as DNA: TGCAGCGCCAATCGGGGGCTTTCCTACACTGAGCAGTTCTTC. It specifies CSANRGLSYTEQFF.